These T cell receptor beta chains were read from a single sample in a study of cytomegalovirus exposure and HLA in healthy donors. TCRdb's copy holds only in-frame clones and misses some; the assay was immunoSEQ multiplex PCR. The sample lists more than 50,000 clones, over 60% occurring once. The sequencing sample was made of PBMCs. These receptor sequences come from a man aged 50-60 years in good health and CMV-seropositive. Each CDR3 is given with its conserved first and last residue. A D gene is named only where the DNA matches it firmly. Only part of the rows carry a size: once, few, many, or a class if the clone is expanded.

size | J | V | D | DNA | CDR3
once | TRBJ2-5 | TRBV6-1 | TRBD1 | TGTGCCAGCAGTTCAGGGGGGCAGGGGGCTCAGACCCAGTACTTC | CASSSGGQGAQTQYF
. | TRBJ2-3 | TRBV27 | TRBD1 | TGTGCCAGCAGCTACTCGGACAGGAATACAGATACGCAGTATTTT | CASSYSDRNTDTQYF
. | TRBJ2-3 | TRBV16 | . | TGTGCCAGTCGTCGCGGGGCTAGCACAGATACGCAGTATTTT | CASRRGASTDTQYF
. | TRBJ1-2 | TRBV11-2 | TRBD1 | TGTGCCAGCAGCGGAATCCAGACAGGGCTGCGGGGCTACACCTTC | CASSGIQTGLRGYTF
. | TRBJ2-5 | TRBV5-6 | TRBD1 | TGTGCCAGCAGCTTGTCCAGGGGGGAGACCCAGTACTTC | CASSLSRGETQYF
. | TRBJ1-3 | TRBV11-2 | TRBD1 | TGTGCCAGCAGCCCGATACAGGGGGCAGGATCTGGAAACACCATATATTTT | CASSPIQGAGSGNTIYF
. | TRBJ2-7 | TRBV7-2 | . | TGTGCCAGCAGCTTAGCGACCAGCGGGCCAGTCTACGCCTACGAGCAGTACTTC | CASSLATSGPVYAYEQYF
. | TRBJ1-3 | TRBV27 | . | TGTGCCAGCAGTCAGGGCGCCTCTGGAAACACCATATATTTT | CASSQGASGNTIYF
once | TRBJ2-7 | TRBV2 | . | TGTGCCAGCAGTGGGCCAAACGGGGTTAACGAGCAGTACTTC | CASSGPNGVNEQYF
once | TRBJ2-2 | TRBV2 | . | TGTGCCAGCAGTGAAACTGGGGGCAGGTGGGGCCCCGGGGAGCTGTTTTTT | CASSETGGRWGPGELFF
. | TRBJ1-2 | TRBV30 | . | TGTGCCTGGAGGACGGAGAGGGCCCTTGGCTACACCTTC | CAWRTERALGYTF
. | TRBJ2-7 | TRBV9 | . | TGTGCCAGCAGCGTAGAGCCAGGATCCCCCTACGAGCAGTACTTC | CASSVEPGSPYEQYF
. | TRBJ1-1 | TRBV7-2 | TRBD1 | TGTGCCAGCAGCTTAGGAGGGGGCGGCACTGAAGCTTTCTTT | CASSLGGGGTEAFF
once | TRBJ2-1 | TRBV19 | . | TGTGCCAGTAGTTTCAAGGGACTTCCGAAGAACAATGAGCAGTTCTTC | CASSFKGLPKNNEQFF
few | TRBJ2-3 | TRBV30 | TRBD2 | TGTGCCTGGAGCGGGAGGGCAGGGGATACGCAGTATTTT | CAWSGRAGDTQYF
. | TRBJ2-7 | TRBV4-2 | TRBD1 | TGTGCCAGCAGCCAAGACAGGGGGTCTGTCGGCGAGCAGTACTTC | CASSQDRGSVGEQYF